The sequence of this TCR beta chain was determined in a study of blood T cell repertoires in COVID-19. On the study more broadly: Samples of COVID-19 (acute and convalescent) were obtained from the United States, Italy and Spain. Sample material is recorded as cDNA or gDNA derived from T cells, B-cell-depleted T cells, or PBMCs.

Profiled with immunoSEQ multiplex PCR; TCRdb holds only in-frame clones, not every one. The table lists fewer than 200,000 clones, about 84% of them singletons, with about 5.8% in the top ten. Trimming shortened V by 1 base and J by 6 bases, and 4 bases separated the two germline ends. The CDR3 runs to 12 residues. CDR1 MDHEN and CDR2 SYDVKM come from the germline V gene. This chain joins TRBV28 and TRBJ2-1; D not resolved. The sequence was collected from a woman between 35 and 50 years old with acute COVID-19. The sequenced material came from PBMCs or T cells enriched from blood (not recorded which). CDR3 sequence reads: CASSLFFNEQFF. CDR3 nucleotide sequence: TGTGCCAGCAGTTTATTCTTCAATGAGCAGTTCTTC.